This TCR beta chain was identified in a study of technical replicates of blood from a few donors. The CDR3 is made up of 14 amino acids. Per germline, CDR1 SGHDT and CDR2 YYEEEE. The trim removed 5 bases at V and 3 bases at J, leaving 5 bases unmatched. Method: immunoSEQ multiplex PCR; TCRdb's copy keeps in-frame clones and lacks some. The repertoire has tens of thousands of clones, approximately 95% of them found once; the top ten carry approximately 0.25%. The V gene is TRBV5-6, the J gene TRBJ1-2; 9 bases are shared with TRBD1. This clonotype originated in a human donor in good health. Material: T cells isolated from PBMCs. The CDR3, as DNA: TGTGCCAGCAGACCCGACAGGGGGGACTATGGCTACACCTTC. It is translated as CASRPDRGDYGYTF.